Below, one TCR beta chain is given with its context. These data originate in a study of CD8 T cells in Susac syndrome. The CDR3 consists of 15 residues. The germline CDR1 and CDR2 sequences are MNHEY and SVGEGT. Between the trimmed V and J ends, which lost 6 bases and 6 bases, there was a span of 18 bases. An amount of RNA that ranged from roughly 0.45 to 1 ug was reverse transcribed with random hexamers. TCRdb re-called the immunoSEQ multiplex PCR reads through MiXCR, storing one row per CDR3 protein. The sample includes 120,000 or so distinct CDR3 sequences, 85% to 95% of them seen just once. This chain links TRBV6-2 or TRBV6-3 with TRBJ2-1; maybe TRBD1 (5 bases). This clonotype was obtained from a human donor with multiple sclerosis. Sequencing input: CD4+ T cells from PBMCs. CDR3 loop: CASSLRQPRSNEQFF. The CDR3, as DNA: TGTGCCAGCAGCCTCAGACAGCCCCGGAGCAATGAGCAGTTCTTC.